This T cell receptor beta chain was identified during a study of blood T cell repertoires in COVID-19 (dated by TCRdb to about 2020). For the wider study: For ImmuneRACE Cohort 3, a participant was defined as recovered based on two consecutive negative NP/OP PCR tests, clearance by a healthcare professional, or resolution of symptoms. Collaborator samples came from the United States, Italy and Spain and covered acute and convalescent phases of COVID-19. The prospective study material was composed of cDNA or gDNA derived from T cells, B-cell-depleted T cells, or PBMCs. The dataset comprised deeply sampled blood TCRbeta repertoires from subjects exposed to, actively infected with, or recovered from COVID-19. The repertoires were released in a freely available public database meant as a resource for research on the immune response to SARS-CoV-2. Samples were obtained from the ongoing ImmuneRACE study (first 160 participants) and from over a thousand subjects provided by 6 global collaborators. Nearly every sample came with metadata listing a de-identified subject ID, COVID-19 status, age in years and sex. Where available, HLA class I and class II types were obtained from metadata supplied by the sample provider rather than from assay-based typing.

Trimming takes 3 bases off V and 5 bases off J; junction bases not matched to a gene: 0. In the germline V gene, CDR1 corresponds to SGHRS and CDR2 to YFSETQ. The CDR3, cysteine through phenylalanine, is 12 amino acids long. The CDR3 DNA has 36 bases and is translated from base 1. The immunoSEQ Assay, a bias-controlled multiplex PCR, was used to amplify TCRbeta CDR3 regions from genomic DNA. The original pipeline was this. Nucleated cell counts per sample were estimated from amplification of reference gene primers within the assay. To quantify the absolute abundance of each unique TCRbeta CDR3 rearrangement, sequence reads were collapsed and filtered. For each sample, productive Simpson clonality was calculated as the square root of Simpson's diversity index over productive rearrangements. TCRdb's version of the immuneACCESS table is confined to in-frame rearrangements and falls short of the full clone set. An unresolved V gene accounts for under half of the shortfall where checked; the remainder is of unknown origin. From that table come the V and J calls and clone size; the DNA was used to work out D and trimming. Recorded for this sample are under 150,000 clones; 84% of them occurred a single time. The top ten constitute roughly 4% of the sample.

Here is what the overall study found, with its caveats: How much clinical and demographic metadata was included differed by source and by participant, and the metadata was provided uncurated.

A word on this clone: Its antigen is not yet known. No much larger clone is present one base from it, and per-base qualities are unavailable.

Participants in the prospective study were enrolled through a virtual design, were aged about 18 to 90 years, and lived in roughly 26 United States geographic areas. In the prospective study, cohorts were assigned on the basis of participant-reported clinical history obtained from a screening survey and a study questionnaire. In the prospective study, whole blood, serum and a nasopharyngeal or oropharyngeal swab were collected from each participant by mobile phlebotomists. Participants in the prospective study had the option to provide additional blood draws and questionnaires over a roughly two-month period. Blood samples from the prospective study were shipped frozen or at room temperature prior to DNA extraction.

The sequence joins TRBV5-1 to TRBJ2-3, with 7 bases in between that match TRBD2. The specimen was PBMCs or T cells enriched from blood (not recorded which). The receptor was isolated from a man aged 50 to 59 in a cohort exposed to, infected with or recovered from COVID-19 (not recorded which). The CDR3 is CASSSGGDTQYF. The nucleotide sequence reads TGCGCCAGCAGCTCGGGGGGAGATACGCAGTATTTT.